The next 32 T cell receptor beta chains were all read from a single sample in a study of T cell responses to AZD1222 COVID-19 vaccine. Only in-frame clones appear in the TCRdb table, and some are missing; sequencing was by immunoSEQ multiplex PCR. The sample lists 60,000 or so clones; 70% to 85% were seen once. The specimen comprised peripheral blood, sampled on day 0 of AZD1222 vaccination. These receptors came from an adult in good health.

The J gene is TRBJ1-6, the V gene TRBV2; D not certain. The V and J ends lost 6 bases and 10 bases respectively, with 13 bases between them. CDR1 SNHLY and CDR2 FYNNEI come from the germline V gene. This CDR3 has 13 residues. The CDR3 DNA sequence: TGTGCCAGCAGGACCTCGGACTGGTCACCCCTCCACTTT. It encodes CASRTSDWSPLHF.

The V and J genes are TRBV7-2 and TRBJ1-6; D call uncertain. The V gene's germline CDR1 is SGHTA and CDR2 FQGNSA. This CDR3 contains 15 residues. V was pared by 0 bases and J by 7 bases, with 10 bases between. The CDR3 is CASSLAVYGNSPLHF. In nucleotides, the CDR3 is TGTGCCAGCAGCTTAGCGGTGTACGGAAATTCACCCCTCCACTTT.

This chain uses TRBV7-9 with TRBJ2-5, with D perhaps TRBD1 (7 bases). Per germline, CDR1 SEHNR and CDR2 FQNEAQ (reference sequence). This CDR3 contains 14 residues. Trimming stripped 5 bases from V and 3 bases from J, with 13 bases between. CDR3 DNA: TGTGCCAGCAGCCAGGGGGGTAGCGAAGAGACCCAGTACTTC. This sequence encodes CASSQGGSEETQYF.

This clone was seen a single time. CDR3 in amino acids: CASSLKGGELFF. Here the CDR3 DNA reads TGTGCCAGCAGCTTAAAAGGCGGGGAGCTGTTTTTT. J is TRBJ2-2 and V is TRBV7-3; D is undetermined. In germline, CDR1 is SGHTA, CDR2 FQGTGA. V dropped 1 base and J dropped 7 bases, with 4 bases sitting between them. The CDR3 is made up of 12 amino acids.

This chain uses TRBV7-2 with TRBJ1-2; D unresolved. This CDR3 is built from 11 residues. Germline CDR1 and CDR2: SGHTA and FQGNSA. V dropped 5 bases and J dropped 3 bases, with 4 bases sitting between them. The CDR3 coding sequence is TGTGCCAGCAGCGCGGACTATGGCTACACCTTC. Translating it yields CASSADYGYTF.

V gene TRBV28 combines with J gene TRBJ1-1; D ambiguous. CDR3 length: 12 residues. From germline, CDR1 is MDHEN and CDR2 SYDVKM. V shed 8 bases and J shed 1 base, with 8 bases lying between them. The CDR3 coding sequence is TGTGCCAGCGGTCCGGGGAACACTGAAGCTTTCTTT. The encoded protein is CASGPGNTEAFF. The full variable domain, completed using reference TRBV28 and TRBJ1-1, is DVKVTQSSRYLVKRTGEKVFLECVQDMDHENMFWYRQDPGLGLRLIYFSYDVKMKEKGDIPEGYSVSREKKERFSLILESASTNQTSMYLCASGPGNTEAFFGQGTRLTVV.

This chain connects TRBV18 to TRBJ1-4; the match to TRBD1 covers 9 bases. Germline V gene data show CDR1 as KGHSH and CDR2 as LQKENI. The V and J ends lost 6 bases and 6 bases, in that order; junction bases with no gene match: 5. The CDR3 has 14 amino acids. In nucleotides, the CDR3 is TGTGCCAGCTCCGGGGGACAGGGTCATGAAAAACTGTTTTTT. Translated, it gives CASSGGQGHEKLFF. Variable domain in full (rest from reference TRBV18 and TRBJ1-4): NAGVMQNPRHLVRRRGQEARLRCSPMKGHSHVYWYRQLPEEGLKFMVYLQKENIIDESGMPKERFSAEFPKEGPSILRIQQVVRGDSAAYFCASSGGQGHEKLFFGSGTQLSVL.

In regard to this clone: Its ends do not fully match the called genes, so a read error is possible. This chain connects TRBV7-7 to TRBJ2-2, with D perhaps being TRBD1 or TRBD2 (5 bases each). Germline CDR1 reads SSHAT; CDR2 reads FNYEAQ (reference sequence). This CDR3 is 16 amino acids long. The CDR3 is CASSFPPGRNTGELFF. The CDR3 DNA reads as TGTGCTAGCAGCTTCCCCCCAGGGAGGAACACCGGGGAGCTGTTTTTT. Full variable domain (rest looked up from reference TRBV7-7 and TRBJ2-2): GAGVSQSPRYKVTKRGQDVTLRCDPISSHATLYWYQQALGQGPEFLTYFNYEAQPDKSGLPSDRFSAERPEGSISTLTIQRTEQRDSAMYRCASSFPPGRNTGELFFGEGSRLTVL.

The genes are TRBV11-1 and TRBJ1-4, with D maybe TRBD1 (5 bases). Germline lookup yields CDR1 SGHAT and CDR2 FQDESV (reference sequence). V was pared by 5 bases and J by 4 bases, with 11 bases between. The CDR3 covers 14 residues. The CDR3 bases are TGTGCCAGCAGCCCGGGGCAGTTTAATGAAAAACTGTTTTTT. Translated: CASSPGQFNEKLFF.

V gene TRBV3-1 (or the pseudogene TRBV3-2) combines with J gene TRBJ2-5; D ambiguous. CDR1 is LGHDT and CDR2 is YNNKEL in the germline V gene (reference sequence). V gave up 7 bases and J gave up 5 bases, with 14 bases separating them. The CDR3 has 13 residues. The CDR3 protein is CASKKNISETQYF. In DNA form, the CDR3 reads TGTGCCAGCAAGAAGAACATTAGCGAGACCCAGTACTTC.

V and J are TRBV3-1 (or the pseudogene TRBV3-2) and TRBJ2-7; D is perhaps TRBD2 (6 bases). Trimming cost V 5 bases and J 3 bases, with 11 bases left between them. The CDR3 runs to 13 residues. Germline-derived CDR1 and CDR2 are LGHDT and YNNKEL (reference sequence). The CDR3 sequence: CASSVRGIYEQYF. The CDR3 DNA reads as TGTGCCAGCAGCGTTCGGGGGATCTACGAGCAGTACTTC.

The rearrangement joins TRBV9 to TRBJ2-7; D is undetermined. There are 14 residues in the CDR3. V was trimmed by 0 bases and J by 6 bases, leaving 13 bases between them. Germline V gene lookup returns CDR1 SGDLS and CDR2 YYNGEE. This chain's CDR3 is CASSVDSLSGEQYF. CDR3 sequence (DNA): TGTGCCAGCAGCGTAGATAGTTTATCCGGCGAGCAGTACTTC. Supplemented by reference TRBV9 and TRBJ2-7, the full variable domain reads DSGVTQTPKHLITATGQRVTLRCSPRSGDLSVYWYQQSLDQGLQFLIQYYNGEERAKGNILERFSAQQFPDLHSELNLSSLELGDSALYFCASSVDSLSGEQYFGPGTRLTVT.

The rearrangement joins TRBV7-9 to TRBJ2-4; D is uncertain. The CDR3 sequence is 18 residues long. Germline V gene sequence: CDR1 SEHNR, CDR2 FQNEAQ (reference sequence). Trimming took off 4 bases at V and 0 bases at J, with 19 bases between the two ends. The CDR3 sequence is CASSYRVAGSLAKNIQYF. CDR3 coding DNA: TGTGCCAGCAGCTACCGGGTAGCTGGGTCGCTAGCCAAAAACATTCAGTACTTC.

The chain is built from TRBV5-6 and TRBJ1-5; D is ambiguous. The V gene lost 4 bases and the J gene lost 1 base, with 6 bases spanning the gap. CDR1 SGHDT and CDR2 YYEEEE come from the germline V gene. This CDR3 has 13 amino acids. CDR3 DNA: TGTGCCAGCAGCCCGGGGAGCAATCAGCCCCAGCATTTT. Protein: CASSPGSNQPQHF.

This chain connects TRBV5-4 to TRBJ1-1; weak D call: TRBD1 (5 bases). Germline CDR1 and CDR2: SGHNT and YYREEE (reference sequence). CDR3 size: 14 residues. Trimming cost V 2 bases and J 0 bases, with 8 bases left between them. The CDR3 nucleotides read TGTGCCAGCAGCTTCGACAGATTGAACACTGAAGCTTTCTTT. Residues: CASSFDRLNTEAFF.

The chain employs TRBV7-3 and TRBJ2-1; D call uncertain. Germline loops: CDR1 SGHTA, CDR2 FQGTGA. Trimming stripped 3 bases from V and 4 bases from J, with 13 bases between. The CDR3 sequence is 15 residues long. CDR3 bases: TGTGCCAGCAGCTTGCGTAGGGAAAATTACAATGAGCAGTTCTTC. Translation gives CASSLRRENYNEQFF.

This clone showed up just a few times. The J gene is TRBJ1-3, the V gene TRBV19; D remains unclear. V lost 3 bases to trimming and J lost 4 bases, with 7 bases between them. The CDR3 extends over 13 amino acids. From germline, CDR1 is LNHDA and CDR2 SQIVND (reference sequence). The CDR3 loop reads CASSMGRGNTIYF. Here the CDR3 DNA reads TGTGCCAGTAGTATGGGGAGGGGAAACACCATATATTTT.

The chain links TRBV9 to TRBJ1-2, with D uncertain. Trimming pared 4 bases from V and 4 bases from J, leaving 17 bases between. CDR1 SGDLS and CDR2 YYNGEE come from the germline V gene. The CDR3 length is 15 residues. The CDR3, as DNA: TGTGCCAGCAGCTCCGAACCCTCAGTAATCTATGGCTACACCTTC. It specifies CASSSEPSVIYGYTF.

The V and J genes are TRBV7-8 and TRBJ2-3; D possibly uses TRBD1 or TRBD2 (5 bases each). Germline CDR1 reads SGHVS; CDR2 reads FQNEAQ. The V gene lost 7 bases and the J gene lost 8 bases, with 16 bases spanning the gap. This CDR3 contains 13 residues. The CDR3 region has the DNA TGTGCCAGCACCCGCAGGGCAGAGGGTACGCAGTATTTT. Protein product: CASTRRAEGTQYF.

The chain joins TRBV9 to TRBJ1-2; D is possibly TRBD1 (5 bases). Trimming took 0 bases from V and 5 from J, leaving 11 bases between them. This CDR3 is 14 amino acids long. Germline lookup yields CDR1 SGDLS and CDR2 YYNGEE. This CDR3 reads CASSVGGLGYGYTF. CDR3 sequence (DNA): TGTGCCAGCAGCGTAGGGGGCCTGGGGTATGGCTACACCTTC.

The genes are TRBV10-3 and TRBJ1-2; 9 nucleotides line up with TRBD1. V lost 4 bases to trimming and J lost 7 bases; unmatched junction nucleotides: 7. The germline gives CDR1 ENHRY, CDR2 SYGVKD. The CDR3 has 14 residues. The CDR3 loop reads CAISAEWGQGGYTF. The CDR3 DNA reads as TGTGCCATCAGTGCTGAGTGGGGACAGGGTGGCTACACCTTC.

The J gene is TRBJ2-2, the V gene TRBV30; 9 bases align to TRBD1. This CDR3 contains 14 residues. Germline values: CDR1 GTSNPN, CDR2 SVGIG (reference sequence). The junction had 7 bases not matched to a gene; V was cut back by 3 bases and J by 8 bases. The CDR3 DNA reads TGTGCCTGGAGCGCCGACAGGGGGTCTGGGGAGCTGTTTTTT. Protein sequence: CAWSADRGSGELFF. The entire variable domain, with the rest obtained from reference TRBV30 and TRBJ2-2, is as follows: SQTIHQWPATLVQPVGSPLSLECTVEGTSNPNLYWYRQAAGRGLQLLFYSVGIGQISSEVPQNLSASRPQDRQFILSSKKLLLSDSGFYLCAWSADRGSGELFFGEGSRLTVL.

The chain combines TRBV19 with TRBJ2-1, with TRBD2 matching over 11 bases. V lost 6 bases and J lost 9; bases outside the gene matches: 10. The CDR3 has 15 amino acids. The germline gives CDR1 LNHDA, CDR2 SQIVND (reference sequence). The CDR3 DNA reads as TGTGCCAGTAGCCGAGGGCTAGCGGGAGGAGGTGAGCAGTTCTTC. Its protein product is CASSRGLAGGGEQFF.

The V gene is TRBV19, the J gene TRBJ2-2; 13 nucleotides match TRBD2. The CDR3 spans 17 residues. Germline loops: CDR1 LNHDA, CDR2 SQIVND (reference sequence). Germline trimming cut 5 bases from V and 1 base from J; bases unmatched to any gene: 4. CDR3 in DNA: TGTGCCAGTAGTCGAAGGACTAGCGGGGGGAACACCGGGGAGCTGTTTTTT. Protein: CASSRRTSGGNTGELFF.

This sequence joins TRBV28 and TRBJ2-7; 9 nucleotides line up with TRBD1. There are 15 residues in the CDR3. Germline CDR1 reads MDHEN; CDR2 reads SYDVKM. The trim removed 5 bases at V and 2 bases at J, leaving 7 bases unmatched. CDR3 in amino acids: CASSPPGQGAYEQYF. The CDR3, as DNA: TGTGCCAGCAGTCCACCGGGACAGGGTGCCTACGAGCAGTACTTC.

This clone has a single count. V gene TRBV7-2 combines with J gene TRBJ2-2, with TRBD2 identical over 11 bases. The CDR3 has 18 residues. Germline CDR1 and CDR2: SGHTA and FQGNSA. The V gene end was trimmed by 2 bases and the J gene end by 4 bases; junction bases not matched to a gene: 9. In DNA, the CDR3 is TGTGCCAGCAGCTTACGATTAGCGGGAGGGTGGGGCACCGGGGAGCTGTTTTTT. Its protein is CASSLRLAGGWGTGELFF.

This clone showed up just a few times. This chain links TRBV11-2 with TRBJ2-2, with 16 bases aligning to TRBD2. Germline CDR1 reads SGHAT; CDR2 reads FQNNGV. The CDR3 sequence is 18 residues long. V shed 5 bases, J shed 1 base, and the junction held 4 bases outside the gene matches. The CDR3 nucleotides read TGTGCCAGCAGCCCGGGACTAGCGGGAGGGCGGAACACCGGGGAGCTGTTTTTT. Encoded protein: CASSPGLAGGRNTGELFF.

CDR3 sequence reads: CSATLAGGLGDEQFF. For the CDR3, the DNA is TGCAGCGCCACCCTAGCGGGAGGTCTGGGCGATGAGCAGTTCTTC. The chain employs TRBV29-1 and TRBJ2-1, with 11 bases fitting TRBD2. CDR1 and CDR2 from the germline V gene are SQVTM and ANQGSEA. Trimming cost V 7 bases and J 8 bases; bases outside gene matches: 13. CDR3 size: 15 residues.

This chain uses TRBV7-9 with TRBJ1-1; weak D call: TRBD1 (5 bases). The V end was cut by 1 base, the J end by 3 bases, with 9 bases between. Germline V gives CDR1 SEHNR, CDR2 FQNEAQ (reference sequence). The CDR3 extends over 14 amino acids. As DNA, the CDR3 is TGTGCCAGCAGCTTAGTGATGGGGGACACTGAAGCTTTCTTT. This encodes CASSLVMGDTEAFF. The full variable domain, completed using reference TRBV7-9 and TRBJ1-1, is DTGVSQNPRHKITKRGQNVTFRCDPISEHNRLYWYRQTLGQGPEFLTYFQNEAQLEKSRLLSDRFSAERPKGSFSTLEIQRTEQGDSAMYLCASSLVMGDTEAFFGQGTRLTVV.

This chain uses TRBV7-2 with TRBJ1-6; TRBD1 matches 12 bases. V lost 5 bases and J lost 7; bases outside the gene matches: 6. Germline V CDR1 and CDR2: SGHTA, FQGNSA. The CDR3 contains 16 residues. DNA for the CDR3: TGTGCCAGCAGCCCCTGGGACAGGGGGCTCAATTCACCCCTCCACTTT. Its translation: CASSPWDRGLNSPLHF.

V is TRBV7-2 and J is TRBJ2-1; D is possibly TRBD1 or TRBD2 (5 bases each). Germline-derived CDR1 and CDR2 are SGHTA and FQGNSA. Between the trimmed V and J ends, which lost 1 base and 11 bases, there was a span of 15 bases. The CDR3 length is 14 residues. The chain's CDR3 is CASSLVPGTRKQFF. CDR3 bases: TGTGCCAGCAGCTTAGTACCCGGGACGAGAAAGCAGTTCTTC.

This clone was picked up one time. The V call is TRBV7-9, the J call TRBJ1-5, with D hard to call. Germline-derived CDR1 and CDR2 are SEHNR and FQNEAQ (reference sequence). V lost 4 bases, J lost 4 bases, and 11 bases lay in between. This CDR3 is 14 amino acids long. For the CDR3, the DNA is TGTGCCAGCAGCTACCGGAAGTCTAATCAGCCCCAGCATTTT. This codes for CASSYRKSNQPQHF.